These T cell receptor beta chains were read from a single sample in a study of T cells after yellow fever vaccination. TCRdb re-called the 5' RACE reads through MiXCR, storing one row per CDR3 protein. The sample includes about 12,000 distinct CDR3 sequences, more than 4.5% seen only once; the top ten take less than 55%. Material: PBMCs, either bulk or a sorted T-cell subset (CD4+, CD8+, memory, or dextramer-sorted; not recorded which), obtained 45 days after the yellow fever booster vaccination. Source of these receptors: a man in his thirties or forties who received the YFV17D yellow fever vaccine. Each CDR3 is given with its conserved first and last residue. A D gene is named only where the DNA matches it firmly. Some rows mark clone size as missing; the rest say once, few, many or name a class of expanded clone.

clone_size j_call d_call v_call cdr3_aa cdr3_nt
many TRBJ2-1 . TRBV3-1 CASSQDGRNEQFF TGTGCCAGCAGCCAAGATGGGCGGAATGAGCAGTTCTTC
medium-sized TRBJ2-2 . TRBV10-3 CAIQENTGELFF TGTGCCATCCAGGAGAACACCGGGGAGCTGTTTTTT
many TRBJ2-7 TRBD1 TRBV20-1 CSARGKQGALYEQYF TGCAGTGCTAGAGGGAAACAGGGGGCCCTCTACGAGCAGTACTTC
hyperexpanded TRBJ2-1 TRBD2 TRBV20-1 CSASLAGGENEQFF TGCAGTGCTAGTCTAGCGGGAGGGGAGAATGAGCAGTTCTTC
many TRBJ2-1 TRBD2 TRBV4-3 CASSQAEGLAGNNEQFF TGCGCCAGCAGCCAAGCCGAGGGTCTAGCGGGGAACAATGAGCAGTTCTTC
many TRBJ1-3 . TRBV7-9 CASSLSGGLVNTIYF TGTGCCAGCAGCTTAAGTGGCGGACTTGTTAACACCATATATTTT
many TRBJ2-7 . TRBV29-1 CSALSDGSYEQYF TGCAGCGCTCTATCCGACGGATCCTACGAGCAGTACTTC
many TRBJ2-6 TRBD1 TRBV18 CASSPGQVLSGANVLTF TGTGCCAGCTCACCAGGACAGGTCCTCTCTGGGGCCAACGTCCTGACTTTC
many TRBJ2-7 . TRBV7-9 CASSLVGGGLSYEQYF TGTGCCAGCAGCTTAGTTGGAGGGGGCCTGTCCTACGAGCAGTACTTC
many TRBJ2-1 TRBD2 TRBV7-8 CASSLGGSGQFF TGTGCCAGCAGCTTAGGTGGTAGCGGGCAATTCTTC
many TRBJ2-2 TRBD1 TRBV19 CASSPHRTGNTGELFF TGTGCCAGTAGTCCCCACCGGACAGGGAACACCGGGGAGCTGTTTTTT
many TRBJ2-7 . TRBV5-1 CASSPESSLTREQYF TGCGCCAGCAGTCCCGAGAGCTCCCTGACCCGCGAGCAGTACTTC
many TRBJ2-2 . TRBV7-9 CATGLRGTGELFF TGTGCCACAGGTCTCCGTGGGACCGGGGAGCTGTTTTTT
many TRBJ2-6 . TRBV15 CATSSKLFGANVLTF TGTGCCACCAGCAGTAAGTTGTTTGGGGCCAACGTCCTGACTTTC
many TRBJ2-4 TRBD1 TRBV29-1 CSVGTHGQANIQYF TGCAGCGTTGGAACCCACGGACAGGCAAACATTCAGTACTTC
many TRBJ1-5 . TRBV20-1 CSARWARVDQPQHF TGCAGTGCTAGATGGGCCAGGGTTGACCAGCCCCAGCATTTT
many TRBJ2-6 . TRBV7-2 CASSLVGGPGANVLTF TGTGCCAGCAGCTTAGTTGGGGGGCCTGGGGCCAACGTCCTGACTTTC
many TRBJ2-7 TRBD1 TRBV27 CASSIGRGLEQYF TGTGCCAGCAGTATCGGCAGGGGGCTTGAGCAGTACTTC
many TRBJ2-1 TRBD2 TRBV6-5 CASNQGGGAGTTGNEQFF TGTGCCAGCAACCAAGGAGGAGGAGCGGGGACTACGGGCAATGAGCAGTTCTTC
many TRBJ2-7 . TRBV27 CASSQGRGGAYEQYF TGTGCCAGCAGCCAAGGGAGAGGGGGAGCCTACGAGCAGTACTTC
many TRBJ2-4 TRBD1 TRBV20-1 CSAPRTGSGNIQYF TGCAGTGCACCTAGGACAGGGTCTGGGAACATTCAGTACTTC
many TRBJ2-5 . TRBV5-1 CASSLAEVSETQYF TGCGCCAGCAGCTTGGCCGAGGTGTCAGAGACCCAGTACTTC
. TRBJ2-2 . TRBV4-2 CASSPGSGRLTGELFF TGTGCCAGCAGCCCCGGAAGCGGCAGGCTCACCGGGGAGCTGTTTTTT
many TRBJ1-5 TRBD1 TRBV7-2 CASSLGGTANQPQHF TGTGCCAGCAGCTTAGGAGGGACAGCAAATCAGCCCCAGCATTTT
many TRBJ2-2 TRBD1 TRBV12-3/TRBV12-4 CASIPGQANTGELFF TGTGCCAGCATCCCGGGACAGGCGAACACCGGGGAGCTGTTTTTT
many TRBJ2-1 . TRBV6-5 CASSYPSRGESSYNEQFF TGTGCCAGCAGTTACCCGTCCAGGGGGGAGTCTTCCTACAATGAGCAGTTCTTC
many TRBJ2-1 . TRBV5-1 CASSLEPGGPYNEQFF TGCGCCAGCAGCTTGGAGCCGGGCGGACCTTACAATGAGCAGTTCTTC
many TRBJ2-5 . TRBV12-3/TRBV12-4 CASSLKASQETQYF TGTGCCAGCAGTTTAAAGGCTAGCCAAGAGACCCAGTACTTC
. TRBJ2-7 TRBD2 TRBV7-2 CASSLTGGPLEWLF TGTGCCAGCAGCTTGACGGGAGGGCCCTTGGAGTGGTTGTTC
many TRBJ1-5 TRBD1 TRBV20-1 CSATKDRGLGQPQHF TGCAGTGCTACAAAAGACAGGGGATTGGGGCAGCCCCAGCATTTT
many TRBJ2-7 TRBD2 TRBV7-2 CASSPETSGRPGYEQYF TGTGCCAGCAGCCCCGAGACTAGCGGGAGACCAGGCTACGAGCAGTACTTC
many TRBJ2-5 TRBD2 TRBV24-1 CATSDLAASGQETQYF TGTGCCACCAGTGATTTGGCGGCTAGCGGCCAAGAGACCCAGTACTTC
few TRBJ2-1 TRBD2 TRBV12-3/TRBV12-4 CAFSLTRLAGYSYNEQFF TGTGCCTTCAGTTTAACCCGACTAGCGGGATACTCCTACAATGAGCAGTTCTTC
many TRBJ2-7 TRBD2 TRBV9 CASSPRTSSYEQYF TGTGCCAGCAGCCCCCGGACTAGCAGCTACGAGCAGTACTTC
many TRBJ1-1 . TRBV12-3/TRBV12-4 CASSLAGLGGAFF TGTGCCAGCAGTTTAGCCGGCCTCGGGGGAGCTTTCTTT
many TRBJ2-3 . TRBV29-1 CSVESRGFHTDTQYF TGCAGCGTTGAGAGTAGGGGTTTCCACACAGATACGCAGTATTTT
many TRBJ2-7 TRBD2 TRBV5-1 CASSWGLRGREGNQNEQYF TGCGCCAGCAGCTGGGGACTAAGAGGGAGAGAAGGGAACCAAAACGAGCAGTACTTC
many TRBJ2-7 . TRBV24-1 CATSDFVGPLFEQYF TGTGCCACCAGTGATTTTGTAGGGCCCCTATTCGAGCAGTACTTC
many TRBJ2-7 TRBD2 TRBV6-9 CASSSGTSGYEQYF TGTGCCAGCAGTTCCGGGACTAGCGGTTACGAGCAGTACTTC
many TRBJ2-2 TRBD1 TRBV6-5 CASRPGTADGELFF TGTGCCAGCAGGCCCGGGACAGCGGACGGGGAGCTGTTTTTT
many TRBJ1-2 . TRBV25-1 CASSEYRGYTF TGTGCCAGCAGTGAATATCGCGGCTACACCTTC
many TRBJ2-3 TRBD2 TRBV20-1 CSASHIPGLAPDTQYF TGCAGTGCTAGTCACATACCGGGACTAGCGCCAGATACGCAGTATTTT
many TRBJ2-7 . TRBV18 CASSLLREWSGEQYF TGTGCCAGCTCACTCCTCCGGGAGTGGAGTGGCGAGCAGTACTTC
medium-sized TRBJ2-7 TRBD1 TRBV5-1 CASSLMGQRIYEQYF TGCGCCAGCAGCTTGATGGGACAGAGAATCTACGAGCAGTACTTC
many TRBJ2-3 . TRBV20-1 CSANRPGPSTDTQYF TGCAGTGCCAACCGCCCCGGGCCCAGCACAGATACGCAGTATTTT
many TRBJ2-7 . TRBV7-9 CASSLALLDEQYF TGTGCCAGCAGCTTAGCGCTTTTGGACGAGCAGTACTTC
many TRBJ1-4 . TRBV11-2 CASSFAGRGLFF TGTGCCAGCAGCTTTGCCGGTAGAGGACTGTTTTTT
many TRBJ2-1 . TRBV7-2 CASSLDSSYNEQFF TGTGCCAGCAGCTTAGACAGCTCCTACAATGAGCAGTTCTTC
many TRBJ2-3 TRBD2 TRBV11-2 CASSLTGLAGEPQSTDTQYF TGTGCCAGCAGCTTAACCGGACTAGCGGGAGAGCCCCAAAGCACAGATACGCAGTATTTT
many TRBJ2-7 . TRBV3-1 CASKPTGSSYEQYF TGTGCCAGCAAGCCGACGGGCAGCTCCTACGAGCAGTACTTC
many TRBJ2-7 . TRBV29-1 CSVEPRVGYEQYF TGCAGCGTTGAACCCCGGGTGGGGTACGAGCAGTACTTC
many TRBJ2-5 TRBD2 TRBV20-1 CSASLAGGETQYF TGCAGTGCTAGTCTAGCGGGAGGAGAGACCCAGTACTTC
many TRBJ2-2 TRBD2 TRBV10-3 CAAGTSGYTGELFF TGTGCCGCAGGGACTAGCGGCTACACCGGGGAGCTGTTTTTT
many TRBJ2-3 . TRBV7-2 CASSLEGGTSTDTQYF TGTGCCAGCAGCTTAGAGGGGGGAACTAGCACAGATACGCAGTATTTT
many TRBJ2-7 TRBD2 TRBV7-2 CASSPLAGGYEQYF TGTGCCAGCAGCCCACTAGCGGGAGGCTACGAGCAGTACTTC